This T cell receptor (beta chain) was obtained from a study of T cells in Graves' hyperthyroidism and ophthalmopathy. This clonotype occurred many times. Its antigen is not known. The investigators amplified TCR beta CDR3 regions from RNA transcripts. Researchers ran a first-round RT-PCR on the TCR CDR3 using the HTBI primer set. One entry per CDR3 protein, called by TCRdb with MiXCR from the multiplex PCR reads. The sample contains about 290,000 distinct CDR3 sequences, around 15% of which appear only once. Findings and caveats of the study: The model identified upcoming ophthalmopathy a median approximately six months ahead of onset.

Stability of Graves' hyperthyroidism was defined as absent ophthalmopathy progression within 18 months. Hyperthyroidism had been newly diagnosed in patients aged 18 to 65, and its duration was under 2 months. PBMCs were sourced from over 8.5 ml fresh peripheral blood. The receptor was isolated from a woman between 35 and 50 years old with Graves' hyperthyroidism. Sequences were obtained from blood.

CDR3 sequence reads: CASSRPDGSETQYF. The CDR3 region has the DNA TGTGCCAGCAGCCGACCCGACGGGTCGGAGACCCAGTACTTC. The V and J genes are TRBV11-2 and TRBJ2-5, with unresolved D. Trimming removed 5 bases at V and 5 bases at J, with 15 bases between. Germline V gives CDR1 SGHAT, CDR2 FQNNGV. The CDR3 sequence is 14 residues long.